What follows are 19 T cell receptor beta chains derived from one specimen sequenced in a study of blood T cell repertoires in COVID-19 (dated by TCRdb to between 2020 and 2021). The method behind the library was the immunoSEQ multiplex PCR assay. In TCRdb, the immuneACCESS table is reduced to in-frame sequences with V and J assigned. These tables do not hold every clone; where another copy was compared, an unresolved V gene accounts for under half, and the others remain unexplained. The table for this sample lists tens of thousands of clones; approximately 88% of them were counted only once. The ten largest make up less than 3% of the sample. Sequencing was performed on peripheral blood. All receptors come from a man over 45 with COVID-19, enrolled during active disease.

J is TRBJ2-2 and V is TRBV28; tentatively, D is TRBD1 (7 bases). The CDR3 covers 15 residues. Germline CDR1 and CDR2: MDHEN and SYDVKM. Trimming stripped 1 base from V and 3 bases from J, with 9 bases between. The CDR3 sequence is CASSLSRGDTGELFF. The CDR3 DNA follows: TGTGCCAGCAGTTTATCCAGGGGGGACACCGGGGAGCTGTTTTTT.

This clone appeared a single time. This chain connects TRBV10-2 to TRBJ1-6, with unresolved D. Germline CDR1 and CDR2: WSHSY and SAAADI. This CDR3 is 13 amino acids long. V was shortened by 7 bases and J by 7 bases, with 11 bases between the two germline ends. CDR3 residues: CASTPSLNSPLHF. The CDR3 DNA sequence: TGCGCCAGCACACCTTCCCTAAATTCACCCCTCCACTTT.

The chain carries TRBV2 and TRBJ2-3, with 7 bases aligning to TRBD1. The CDR3 loop spans 14 amino acids. CDR1 is SNHLY, CDR2 FYNNEI, per germline. V shed 10 bases and J 1 base; nucleotides not matched to a gene: 8. In nucleotides, the CDR3 is TGTGCCACCAAGATCGGACAGGGCACAGATACGCAGTATTTT. Amino acids: CATKIGQGTDTQYF.

V gene TRBV18 combines with J gene TRBJ2-7, with TRBD1 matching 9 bases. V gave up 3 bases and J gave up 6 bases; unmatched junction bases: 6. CDR3 length: 14 amino acids. Germline CDR1 and CDR2: KGHSH and LQKENI. For the CDR3, the DNA is TGTGCCAGCTCACCTCGGGACAGGGCGTCCGAGCAGTACTTC. It is translated as CASSPRDRASEQYF. Based on the CDR3 plus reference TRBV18 and TRBJ2-7, the full variable domain is NAGVMQNPRHLVRRRGQEARLRCSPMKGHSHVYWYRQLPEEGLKFMVYLQKENIIDESGMPKERFSAEFPKEGPSILRIQQVVRGDSAAYFCASSPRDRASEQYFGPGTRLTVT.

The chain joins TRBV6-1 to TRBJ2-5, with 8 nucleotides matching TRBD1. This CDR3 spans 14 amino acids. The junction had 1 base not matched to a gene; V was cut back by 1 base and J by 3 bases. Looked up from germline, CDR1 is MNHNS and CDR2 is SASEGT. Here the CDR3 DNA reads TGTGCCAGCAGTGAAGGGACAGGGAAAGAGACCCAGTACTTC. Translated: CASSEGTGKETQYF.

The chain recombines TRBV4-1 with TRBJ1-4, with D maybe TRBD1 (5 bases). The CDR3 extends over 16 amino acids. V lost 1 base and J lost 2, with 11 bases in between. Germline lookup yields CDR1 MGHRA and CDR2 YSYEKL. The CDR3 loop reads CASSQGQSSTNEKLFF. Written as DNA, the CDR3 is TGCGCCAGCAGCCAAGGACAGTCTTCGACTAATGAAAAACTGTTTTTT.

This clone was detected a few times. This chain connects TRBV5-4 to TRBJ2-1, with D possibly matching TRBD2 (6 bases). Germline-derived CDR1 and CDR2 are SGHNT and YYREEE (reference sequence). This CDR3 contains 15 residues. The V end was cut by 0 bases, the J end by 1 base, with 8 bases between. This chain's CDR3 is CASSLVRGSYNEQFF. The CDR3 nucleotides read TGTGCCAGCAGCTTGGTGCGGGGTTCCTACAATGAGCAGTTCTTC.

The chain joins TRBV11-3 to TRBJ2-2; 9 positions match TRBD2. J lost 4 bases, V lost 3 bases, and 6 bases had no gene match. This CDR3 has 16 residues. CDR1 is SGHNT, CDR2 YENEEA, per germline. CDR3 amino acids: CASSLMPGLATGELFF. CDR3 nucleotide sequence: TGTGCCAGCAGCTTGATGCCGGGACTAGCCACCGGGGAGCTGTTTTTT.

The DNA for the CDR3 is TGTGCCAGCAGTCGACAGGGGGCCGGGGAGCTGTTTTTT. This encodes CASSRQGAGELFF. This rearrangement joins TRBV12-3 or TRBV12-4 to TRBJ2-2; 9 bases are a match to TRBD1. This CDR3 is 13 amino acids long. V lost 5 bases and J lost 6; bases outside the gene matches: 1.

The rearrangement links TRBV2 to TRBJ2-3; 10 bases are shared with TRBD2. The germline V gene encodes CDR1 SNHLY and CDR2 FYNNEI. Trimming cost V 3 bases and J 4 bases; bases outside gene matches: 4. The CDR3 covers 15 residues. CDR3 protein: CASSDEAGGPDTQYF. In DNA form, the CDR3 reads TGTGCCAGCAGTGATGAAGCGGGGGGGCCAGATACGCAGTATTTT.

This chain uses TRBV18 with TRBJ2-7; 8 bases line up with TRBD1. Germline V lookup: CDR1 KGHSH, CDR2 LQKENI. The V gene end was trimmed by 2 bases and the J gene end by 5 bases; junction bases not matched to a gene: 5. CDR3 size: 14 residues. CDR3 amino acids: CASSPRQGNDEQYF. The DNA of the CDR3 is TGTGCCAGCTCACCAAGACAGGGGAATGACGAGCAGTACTTC.

The chain is built from TRBV28 and TRBJ1-6, with 11 positions matching TRBD1. The V segment lost 4 bases and the J segment 9 bases; nucleotides outside the gene matches: 8. CDR3 length: 16 amino acids. Germline CDR1 reads MDHEN; CDR2 reads SYDVKM. The CDR3 loop is CASSSSWGTGGSPLHF. CDR3 nucleotides: TGTGCCAGCAGTTCCTCCTGGGGGACAGGGGGTTCACCCCTCCACTTT.

The rearrangement joins TRBV7-9 to TRBJ1-1; the match to TRBD1 covers 9 bases. The CDR3 runs to 16 residues. The ends lost 2 bases at V and 1 base at J; junction bases unmatched: 5. Per the germline V gene, CDR1 is SEHNR and CDR2 is FQNEAQ (reference sequence). CDR3 nucleotide sequence: TGTGCCAGCAGCTTAAGGCGGGGACAGGGGAACACTGAAGCTTTCTTT. It translates to CASSLRRGQGNTEAFF. The variable domain in full, completed from reference TRBV7-9 and TRBJ1-1, reads DTGVSQNPRHKITKRGQNVTFRCDPISEHNRLYWYRQTLGQGPEFLTYFQNEAQLEKSRLLSDRFSAERPKGSFSTLEIQRTEQGDSAMYLCASSLRRGQGNTEAFFGQGTRLTVV.

The chain employs TRBV3-1 (or the pseudogene TRBV3-2) and TRBJ2-2, with a weak D call TRBD2 (6 bases). Germline CDR1 LGHDT, CDR2 YNNKEL (reference sequence). The CDR3 sequence is 16 residues long. V dropped 1 base and J dropped 0 bases, with 9 bases sitting between them. CDR3 amino acids: CASSQGWGANTGELFF. The DNA for the CDR3 is TGTGCCAGCAGCCAAGGATGGGGGGCGAACACCGGGGAGCTGTTTTTT.

The chain's CDR3 is CASKGTATNEKLFF. DNA of the CDR3: TGCGCCAGCAAAGGGACAGCTACTAATGAAAAACTGTTTTTT. The chain carries TRBV5-1 and TRBJ1-4, with 7 bases identical to TRBD1. The V and J ends lost 6 bases and 2 bases, in that order; junction bases with no gene match: 4. Per the germline V gene, CDR1 is SGHRS and CDR2 is YFSETQ. The CDR3 is made up of 14 amino acids.

The V and J genes are TRBV27 and TRBJ2-7; 10 bases are a match to TRBD1. With V trimmed by 2 bases and J by 4 bases, 2 bases remained unmatched. CDR1 is MNHEY and CDR2 is SMNVEV in the germline V gene (reference sequence). This CDR3 has 14 amino acids. The chain's CDR3 is CASSLGTGEYEQYF. The CDR3 DNA reads TGTGCCAGCAGTTTAGGGACAGGGGAGTACGAGCAGTACTTC.

The chain links TRBV5-1 to TRBJ2-5, with 8 bases that match TRBD2. The germline gives CDR1 SGHRS, CDR2 YFSETQ. The CDR3 loop spans 14 amino acids. J was trimmed by 3 bases and V by 0 bases; bases with no gene match: 1. The CDR3 protein is CASSLGSGEETQYF. The CDR3 DNA reads TGCGCCAGCAGCTTGGGTAGCGGGGAAGAGACCCAGTACTTC. The whole variable domain, filled in from reference TRBV5-1 and TRBJ2-5, reads KAGVTQTPRYLIKTRGQQVTLSCSPISGHRSVSWYQQTPGQGLQFLFEYFSETQRNKGNFPGRFSGRQFSNSRSEMNVSTLELGDSALYLCASSLGSGEETQYFGPGTRLLVL.

The V call is TRBV11-2, the J call TRBJ1-3; D is uncertain. The CDR3 has 14 amino acids. V lost 4 bases and J lost 8, with 15 bases in between. Germline V gene lookup returns CDR1 SGHAT and CDR2 FQNNGV. The CDR3 nucleotides read TGTGCCAGCAGCTCGGCTACCCACGGGGACACCATATATTTT. Translated, it gives CASSSATHGDTIYF. The full variable domain, completed using reference TRBV11-2 and TRBJ1-3, is EAGVAQSPRYKIIEKRQSVAFWCNPISGHATLYWYQQILGQGPKLLIQFQNNGVVDDSQLPKDRFSAERLKGVDSTLKIQPAKLEDSAVYLCASSSATHGDTIYFGEGSWLTVV.

The V call is TRBV7-3, the J call TRBJ2-1, with 12 bases lining up with TRBD2. This CDR3 spans 17 amino acids. V gave up 6 bases and J gave up 10 bases; unmatched junction bases: 16. Germline V gene lookup returns CDR1 SGHTA and CDR2 FQGTGA. The CDR3 DNA follows: TGTGCCAGCAGTCCCAAGGGCCCTAGCGGGGGGGCTCGGGAGCAGTTCTTC. Translation: CASSPKGPSGGAREQFF.